These 10 T cell receptor beta chains were all obtained from the same sample, sequenced in a study of OX40 agonist ivuxolimab in advanced cancers. The table came from immunoSEQ multiplex PCR; TCRdb's copy has only in-frame clones and leaves some out. Of around 62,000 clones detected, around 87% appear once; the ten largest clones hold under 0.5%. Specimen: CD4+ or CD8+ T cells sorted from blood, collected in a trial of the OX40 agonist ivuxolimab. All receptors derive from an adult with an advanced solid tumor such as melanoma, head and neck, liver or kidney cancer.

This clone was found a few times. CDR3 in DNA: TGTGCCAGCAGCCACCCCCGGACAGCTAACTATGGCTACACCTTC. Translation: CASSHPRTANYGYTF. The chain joins TRBV7-9 to TRBJ1-2; D possibly corresponds to TRBD1 (6 bases). This CDR3 contains 15 residues. Germline V gene sequence: CDR1 SEHNR, CDR2 FQNEAQ (reference sequence). V was cut by 5 bases and J by 0 bases, with 13 bases left in between.

The V and J genes are TRBV19 and TRBJ1-3; TRBD1 is a possible D gene (5 bases). This CDR3 comprises 15 residues. Trimming removed 9 bases at V and 2 bases at J, with 17 bases between. Germline V gene lookup returns CDR1 LNHDA and CDR2 SQIVND (reference sequence). The CDR3: CASIPPGKPGNTIYF. The CDR3 region has the DNA TGTGCCAGCATACCCCCAGGGAAGCCTGGAAACACCATATATTTT.

In this sample, this clone turned up once. V gene TRBV7-8 combines with J gene TRBJ1-6; D is perhaps TRBD1 (6 bases). CDR3 size: 15 residues. V was cut by 10 bases and J by 3 bases, with 16 bases left in between. Germline lookup yields CDR1 SGHVS and CDR2 FQNEAQ. The DNA of the CDR3 is TGTGCCACCCAAGGCCGGGACAACTATAATTCACCCCTCCACTTT. The encoded protein is CATQGRDNYNSPLHF.

The chain has TRBV28 and TRBJ1-2; D perhaps matches TRBD1 (6 bases). This CDR3 is 13 amino acids long. CDR1 is MDHEN and CDR2 is SYDVKM in the germline V gene. V shed 7 bases and J shed 7 bases, with 16 bases lying between them. CDR3 region: CASTGQTWRGYTF. DNA for the CDR3: TGTGCCAGCACCGGACAGACCTGGCGTGGCTACACCTTC.

The chain uses TRBV9 and TRBJ1-1; the D gene is possibly TRBD1 (6 bases). The CDR3 spans 13 residues. Germline CDR1 SGDLS, CDR2 YYNGEE. Trimming removed 4 bases from V and 4 bases from J, with 11 bases in between. The CDR3 nucleotides are TGTGCCAGCAGCCGTGGGGGCAGCACTGAAGCTTTCTTT. Translating it yields CASSRGGSTEAFF. Together with reference TRBV9 and TRBJ1-1, the CDR3 gives the full variable domain: DSGVTQTPKHLITATGQRVTLRCSPRSGDLSVYWYQQSLDQGLQFLIQYYNGEERAKGNILERFSAQQFPDLHSELNLSSLELGDSALYFCASSRGGSTEAFFGQGTRLTVV.

This clone was seen a few times. The chain recombines TRBV2 with TRBJ1-1; the D gene is possibly TRBD1 (5 bases). CDR1 SNHLY and CDR2 FYNNEI come from the germline V gene. V shed 6 bases and J shed 3 bases, with 14 bases lying between them. This CDR3 is 14 amino acids long. CDR3 in DNA: TGTGCCAGCAGGACGACAGAGTGGGACACTGAAGCTTTCTTT. It specifies CASRTTEWDTEAFF.

This clone has just a few counts. The chain employs TRBV5-8 and TRBJ1-1; D is possibly TRBD1 (5 bases). CDR3 length: 14 residues. Trimming took 4 bases from V and 1 from J, leaving 11 bases between them. From germline, CDR1 is SGHTS and CDR2 YDEGEE. In DNA, the CDR3 is TGTGCCAGCAGCAAGGGGTTGGGGAACACTGAAGCTTTCTTT. This gives the protein CASSKGLGNTEAFF.

The CDR3: CASSSGTGGNTEAFF. CDR3 DNA sequence: TGTGCCAGCAGCTCTGGGACAGGGGGGAACACTGAAGCTTTCTTT. The gene calls are TRBV7-3 and TRBJ1-1; 11 positions match TRBD1. Losses at the gene ends were 4 bases for V and 1 base for J; bases not matched to a gene: 2. Germline CDR1 and CDR2: SGHTA and FQGTGA. This CDR3 spans 15 amino acids.

The rearrangement links TRBV11-2 to TRBJ2-1; 8 bases line up with TRBD2. Trimming took 4 bases from V and 9 from J; bases not matched to a gene: 5. Germline-derived CDR1 and CDR2 are SGHAT and FQNNGV. CDR3 length: 13 residues. The CDR3 bases are TGTGCCAGCAGCTCCCGGGGGGGCGGTGAGCAGTTCTTC. Its translation: CASSSRGGGEQFF.

The rearrangement joins TRBV5-1 to TRBJ2-2; no reliable D call. Germline V CDR1 and CDR2: SGHRS, YFSETQ. This CDR3 spans 14 amino acids. V gave up 0 bases and J gave up 2 bases, with 5 bases separating them. CDR3 amino acids: CASSLEANTGELFF. CDR3 sequence (DNA): TGCGCCAGCAGCTTGGAAGCTAACACCGGGGAGCTGTTTTTT.